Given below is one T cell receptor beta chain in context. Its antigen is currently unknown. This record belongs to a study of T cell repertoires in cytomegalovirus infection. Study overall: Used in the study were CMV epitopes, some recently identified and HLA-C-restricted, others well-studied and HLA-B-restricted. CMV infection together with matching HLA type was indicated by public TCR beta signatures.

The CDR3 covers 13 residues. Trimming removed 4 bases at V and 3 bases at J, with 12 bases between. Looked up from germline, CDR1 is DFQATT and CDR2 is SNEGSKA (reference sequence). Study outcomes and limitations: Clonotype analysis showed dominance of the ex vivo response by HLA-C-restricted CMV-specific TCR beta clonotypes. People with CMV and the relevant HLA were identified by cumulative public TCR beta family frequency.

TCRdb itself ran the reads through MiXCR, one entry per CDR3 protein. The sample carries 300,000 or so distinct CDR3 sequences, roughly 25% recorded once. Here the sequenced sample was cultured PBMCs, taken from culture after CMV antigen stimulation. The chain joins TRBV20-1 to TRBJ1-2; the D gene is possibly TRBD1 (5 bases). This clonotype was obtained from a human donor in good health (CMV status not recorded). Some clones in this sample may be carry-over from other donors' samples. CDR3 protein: CSAMGRVHYGYTF. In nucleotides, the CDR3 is TGCAGTGCTATGGGCAGGGTTCACTATGGCTACACCTTC.